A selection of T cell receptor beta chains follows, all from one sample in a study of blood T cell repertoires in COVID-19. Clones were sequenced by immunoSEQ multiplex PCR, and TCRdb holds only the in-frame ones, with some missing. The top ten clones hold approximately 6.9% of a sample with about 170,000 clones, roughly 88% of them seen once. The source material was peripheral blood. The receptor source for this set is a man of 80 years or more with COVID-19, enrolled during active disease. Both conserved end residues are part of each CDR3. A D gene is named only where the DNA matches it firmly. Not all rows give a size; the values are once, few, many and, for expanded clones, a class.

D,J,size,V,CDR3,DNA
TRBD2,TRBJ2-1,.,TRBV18,CASSPGLAGDNEQFF,TGTGCCAGCTCACCTGGACTAGCGGGGGACAATGAGCAGTTCTTC
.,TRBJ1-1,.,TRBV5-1,CASSLQENTEAFF,TGCGCCAGCAGCTTGCAGGAAAACACTGAAGCTTTCTTT
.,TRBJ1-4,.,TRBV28,CASSLGRGWGEKLFF,TGTGCCAGCAGTTTGGGAAGGGGGTGGGGTGAAAAACTGTTTTTT
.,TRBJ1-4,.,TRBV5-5,CASSLGDGGVEKLFF,TGTGCCAGCAGCTTGGGAGACGGAGGTGTTGAAAAACTGTTTTTT
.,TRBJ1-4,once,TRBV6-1,CASSEAAAGIEKLFF,TGTGCCAGCAGTGAAGCCGCAGCGGGAATCGAAAAACTGTTTTTT
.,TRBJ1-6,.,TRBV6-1,CASSERTIHSPLHF,TGTGCCAGCAGTGAAAGGACAATCCATTCACCCCTCCACTTT
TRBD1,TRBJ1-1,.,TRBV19,CASSIGQGVTEAFF,TGTGCCAGTAGTATAGGACAGGGAGTCACTGAAGCTTTCTTT
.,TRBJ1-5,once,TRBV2,CASSGTVSNQPQHF,TGTGCCAGCAGTGGAACAGTTAGCAATCAGCCCCAGCATTTT
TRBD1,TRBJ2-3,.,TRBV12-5,CASGLFFGTDYTDTQYF,TGTGCTAGTGGTTTGTTCTTCGGGACAGACTACACAGATACGCAGTATTTT
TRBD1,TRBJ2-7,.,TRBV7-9,CASSLPGQGYEQYF,TGTGCCAGCAGCTTACCGGGACAGGGCTACGAGCAGTACTTC
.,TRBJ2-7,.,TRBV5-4,CASSLIPSYEQYF,TGTGCCAGCAGCTTGATCCCCAGCTACGAGCAGTACTTC
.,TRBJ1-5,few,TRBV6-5,CASRSGSLINQPQHF,TGTGCCAGCAGATCCGGGTCCCTAATCAATCAGCCCCAGCATTTT
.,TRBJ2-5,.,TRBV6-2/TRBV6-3,CASSYSSPGLQETQYF,TGTGCCAGCAGTTACTCAAGCCCAGGGCTACAAGAGACCCAGTACTTC
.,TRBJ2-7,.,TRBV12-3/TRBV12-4,CASSSRGSYEQYF,TGTGCCAGCAGTTCTAGAGGCTCCTACGAGCAGTACTTC
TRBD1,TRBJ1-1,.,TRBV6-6,CASSLGQGGGRAFF,TGTGCCAGCAGTCTCGGACAGGGGGGCGGGCGTGCTTTCTTT
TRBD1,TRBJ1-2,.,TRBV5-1,CASSPGTGGDGYTF,TGCGCCAGCAGCCCTGGGACAGGGGGTGATGGCTACACCTTC
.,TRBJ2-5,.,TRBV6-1,CASSEPGRETQYF,TGTGCCAGCAGTGAACCGGGGAGAGAGACCCAGTACTTC
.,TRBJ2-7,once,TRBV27,CASSLRGRGGPYEQYF,TGTGCCAGCAGTCTACGGGGGAGGGGGGGCCCCTACGAGCAGTACTTC
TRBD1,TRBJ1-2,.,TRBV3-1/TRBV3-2,CASTTGTGGIYGYTF,TGTGCCAGCACCACCGGGACAGGGGGTATCTATGGCTACACCTTC
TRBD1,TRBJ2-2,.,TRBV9,CASSSPGGTGELFF,TGTGCCAGCAGCTCCCCAGGGGGAACCGGGGAGCTGTTTTTT
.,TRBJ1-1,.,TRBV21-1,CASSKPTGGF,TGTGCCAGCAGCAAACCAACAGGCGGCTTT
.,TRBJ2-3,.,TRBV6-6,CASNPRTAFTDTQYF,TGTGCCAGCAACCCCAGGACAGCATTCACAGATACGCAGTATTTT
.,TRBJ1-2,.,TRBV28,CASSLQGLYGYTF,TGTGCCAGCAGTTTGCAGGGCCTCTATGGCTACACCTTC
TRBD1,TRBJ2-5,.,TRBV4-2,CASSQDPPGGLQETQYF,TGTGCCAGCAGCCAAGATCCCCCAGGGGGCCTCCAAGAGACCCAGTACTTC
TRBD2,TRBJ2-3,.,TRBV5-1,CASSAPSGGATDTQYF,TGCGCCAGCAGCGCACCTAGCGGGGGGGCCACAGATACGCAGTATTTT
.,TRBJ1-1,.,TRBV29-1,CSVEQGRTEAFF,TGCAGCGTTGAACAGGGAAGGACTGAAGCTTTCTTT
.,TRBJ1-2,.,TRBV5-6,CASSPGEGAYGYTF,TGTGCCAGCAGCCCAGGGGAAGGTGCCTATGGCTACACCTTC
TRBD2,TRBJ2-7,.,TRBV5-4,CASSLERGDSYEQYF,TGTGCCAGCAGCTTGGAGCGGGGCGACTCCTACGAGCAGTACTTC
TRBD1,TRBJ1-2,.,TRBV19,CASSNQGQSYGYTF,TGTGCCAGTAGTAACCAGGGACAGAGCTATGGCTACACCTTC
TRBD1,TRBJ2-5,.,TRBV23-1,CASSQGQGETQYF,TGCGCCAGCAGCCAAGGACAGGGAGAGACCCAGTACTTC
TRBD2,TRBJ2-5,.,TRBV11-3,CASTPGTSGRETQYF,TGTGCCAGCACCCCAGGGACTAGCGGACGAGAGACCCAGTACTTC
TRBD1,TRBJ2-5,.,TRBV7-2,CASSLGTGVGTQYF,TGTGCCAGCAGCTTAGGGACAGGGGTGGGGACCCAGTACTTC
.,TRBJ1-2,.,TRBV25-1,CASSAPGGKGYTF,TGTGCCAGCAGTGCCCCGGGGGGGAAGGGCTACACCTTC
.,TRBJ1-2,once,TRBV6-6,CASSYLHYGYGYTF,TGTGCCAGCAGTTACTTGCACTATGGCTATGGCTACACCTTC
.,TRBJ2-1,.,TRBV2,CASSVSRSYNEQFF,TGTGCCAGCAGTGTTAGCAGATCCTACAATGAGCAGTTCTTC
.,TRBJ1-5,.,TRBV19,CASSIQDVRPQHF,TGTGCCAGTAGTATACAGGATGTGAGGCCCCAGCATTTT
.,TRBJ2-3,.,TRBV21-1,CASNPLALKRTDTQYF,TGTGCCAGCAACCCTCTAGCCCTAAAACGCACAGATACGCAGTATTTT
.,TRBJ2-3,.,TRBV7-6,CASSLAASPIATDTQYF,TGTGCCAGCAGCTTAGCGGCTAGCCCTATTGCCACAGATACGCAGTATTTT
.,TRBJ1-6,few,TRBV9,CASSPTGEHNSPLHF,TGTGCCAGCAGCCCCACGGGGGAGCATAATTCACCCCTCCACTTT
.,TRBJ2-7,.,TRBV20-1,CSVSPGSYEQYF,TGCAGTGTTAGTCCAGGGTCGTACGAGCAGTACTTC
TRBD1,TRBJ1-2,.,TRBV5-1,CASSADRADYGYTF,TGCGCCAGCAGCGCGGACAGGGCGGACTATGGCTACACCTTC
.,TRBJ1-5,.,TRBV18,CASSFSRQDQPQHF,TGTGCCAGCTCCTTCTCTAGACAGGATCAGCCCCAGCATTTT